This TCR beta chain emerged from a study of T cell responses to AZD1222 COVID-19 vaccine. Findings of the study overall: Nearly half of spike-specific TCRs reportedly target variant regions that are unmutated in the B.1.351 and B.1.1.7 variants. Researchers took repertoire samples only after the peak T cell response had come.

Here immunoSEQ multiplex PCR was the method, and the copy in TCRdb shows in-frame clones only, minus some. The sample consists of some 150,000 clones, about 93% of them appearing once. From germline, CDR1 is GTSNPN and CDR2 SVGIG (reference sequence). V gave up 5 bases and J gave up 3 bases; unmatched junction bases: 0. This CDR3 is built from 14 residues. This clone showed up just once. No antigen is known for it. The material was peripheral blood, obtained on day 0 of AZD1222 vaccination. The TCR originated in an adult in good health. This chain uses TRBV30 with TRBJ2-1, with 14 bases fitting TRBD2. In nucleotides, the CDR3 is TGTGCCTGGGGACTAGCGGGAGGCTACAATGAGCAGTTCTTC. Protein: CAWGLAGGYNEQFF.